This record looks at one T cell receptor (beta chain) sequence and its context. The data were taken from a study of blood T cell repertoires in COVID-19. Looked up from germline, CDR1 is SEHNR and CDR2 is FQNEAQ (reference sequence). The V and J ends lost 3 bases and 7 bases, in that order; junction bases with no gene match: 9. This CDR3 spans 15 amino acids. The protocol was immunoSEQ multiplex PCR, while the TCRdb copy is restricted to in-frame clones and leaves out a portion. The sample holds around 400,000 clones, roughly 90% seen once. The chain carries TRBV7-9 and TRBJ1-3, with 7 bases aligning to TRBD1. The TCR comes from a woman between 18 and 29 years old who had been exposed to COVID-19. Specimen: PBMCs or T cells enriched from blood (not recorded which). The CDR3: CASSFRGPSGNTIYF. CDR3 nucleotides: TGTGCCAGCAGCTTTAGGGGGCCATCGGGCAACACCATATATTTT.